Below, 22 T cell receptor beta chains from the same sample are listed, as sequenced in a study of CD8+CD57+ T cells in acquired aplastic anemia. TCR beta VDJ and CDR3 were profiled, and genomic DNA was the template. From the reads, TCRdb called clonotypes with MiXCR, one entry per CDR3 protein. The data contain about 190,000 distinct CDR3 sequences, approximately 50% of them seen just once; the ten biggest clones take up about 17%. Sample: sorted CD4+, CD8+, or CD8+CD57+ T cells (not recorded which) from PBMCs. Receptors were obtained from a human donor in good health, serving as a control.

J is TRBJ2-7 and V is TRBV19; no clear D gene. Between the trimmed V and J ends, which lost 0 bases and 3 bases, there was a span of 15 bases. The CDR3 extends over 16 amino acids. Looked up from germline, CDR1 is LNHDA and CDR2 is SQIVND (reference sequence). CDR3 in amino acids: CASSIDLRMADYEQYF. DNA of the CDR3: TGTGCCAGTAGTATAGATCTTAGGATGGCGGACTACGAGCAGTACTTC.

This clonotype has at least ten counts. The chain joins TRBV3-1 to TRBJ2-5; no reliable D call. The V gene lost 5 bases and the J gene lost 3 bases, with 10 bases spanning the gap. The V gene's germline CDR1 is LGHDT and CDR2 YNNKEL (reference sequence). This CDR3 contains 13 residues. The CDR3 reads CASSFVNEETQYF. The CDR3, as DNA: TGTGCCAGCAGCTTCGTGAACGAAGAGACCCAGTACTTC.

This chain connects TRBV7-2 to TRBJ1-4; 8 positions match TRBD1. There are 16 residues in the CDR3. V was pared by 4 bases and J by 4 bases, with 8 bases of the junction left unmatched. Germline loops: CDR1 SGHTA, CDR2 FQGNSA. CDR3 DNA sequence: TGTGCCAGCAGCTCCTCCGGGACAGGTTTTAATGAAAAACTGTTTTTT. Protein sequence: CASSSSGTGFNEKLFF.

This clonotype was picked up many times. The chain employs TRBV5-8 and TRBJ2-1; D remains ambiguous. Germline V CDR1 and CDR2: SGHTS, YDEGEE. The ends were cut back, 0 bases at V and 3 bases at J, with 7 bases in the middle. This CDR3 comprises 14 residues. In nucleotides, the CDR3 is TGTGCCAGCAGCTTGGGTCCGGACTACAATGAGCAGTTCTTC. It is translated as CASSLGPDYNEQFF.

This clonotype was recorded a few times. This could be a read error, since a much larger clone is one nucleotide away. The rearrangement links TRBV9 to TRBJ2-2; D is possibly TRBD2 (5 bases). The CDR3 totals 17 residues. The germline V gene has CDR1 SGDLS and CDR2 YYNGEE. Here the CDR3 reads CASSIPGLGLFAGELLF. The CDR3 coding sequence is TGTGCCAGCAGTATCCCCGGCCTGGGCCTATTCGCCGGGGAGCTGCTTTTT.

The CDR3 DNA reads TGTGCCAGTAGTATAGATCCCCATGAGCAGTTCTTC. Encoded protein: CASSIDPHEQFF. The genes are TRBV19 and TRBJ2-1; D is undetermined. With 0 bases removed from V and 8 bases from J, the gap between germline ends came to 5 bases. The germline gives CDR1 LNHDA, CDR2 SQIVND (reference sequence). There are 12 residues in the CDR3.

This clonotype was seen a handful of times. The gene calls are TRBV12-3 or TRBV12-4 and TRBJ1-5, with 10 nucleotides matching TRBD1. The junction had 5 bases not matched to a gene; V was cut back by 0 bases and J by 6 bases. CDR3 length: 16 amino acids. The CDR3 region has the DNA TGTGCCAGCAGTTTAGCCCCGGGACAGGGGCTTCAGCCCCAGCATTTT. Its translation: CASSLAPGQGLQPQHF.

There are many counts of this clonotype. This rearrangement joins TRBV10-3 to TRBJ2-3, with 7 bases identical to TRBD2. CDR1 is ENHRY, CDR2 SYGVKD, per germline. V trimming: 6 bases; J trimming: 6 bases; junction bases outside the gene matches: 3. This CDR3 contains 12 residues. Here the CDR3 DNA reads TGTGCCATCAGAACAGCGGGGGATACGCAGTATTTT. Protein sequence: CAIRTAGDTQYF.

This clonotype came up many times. CDR3: CASSLQGAQTEAFF. The CDR3, as DNA: TGCGCCAGCAGCTTGCAGGGGGCGCAGACTGAAGCTTTCTTT. The chain is built from TRBV5-1 and TRBJ1-1; 8 bases match TRBD1. V was clipped by 1 base and J by 5 bases; unmatched bases: 4. The CDR3 runs 14 residues. CDR1 is SGHRS, CDR2 YFSETQ, per germline.

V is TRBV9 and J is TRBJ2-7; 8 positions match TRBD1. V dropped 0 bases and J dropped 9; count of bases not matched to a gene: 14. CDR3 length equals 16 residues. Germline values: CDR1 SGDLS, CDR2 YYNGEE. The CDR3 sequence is CASSVEQSDRVEGQYF. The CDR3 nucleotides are TGTGCCAGCAGCGTAGAACAATCGGACAGGGTGGAGGGGCAGTACTTC.

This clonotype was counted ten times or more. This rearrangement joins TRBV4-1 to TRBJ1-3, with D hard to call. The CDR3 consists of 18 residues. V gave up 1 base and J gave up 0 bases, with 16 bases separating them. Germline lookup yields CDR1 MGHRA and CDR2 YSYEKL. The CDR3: CASSQGRQRGFSGNTIYF. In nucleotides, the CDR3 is TGCGCCAGCAGCCAAGGCCGTCAAAGAGGATTCTCTGGAAACACCATATATTTT.

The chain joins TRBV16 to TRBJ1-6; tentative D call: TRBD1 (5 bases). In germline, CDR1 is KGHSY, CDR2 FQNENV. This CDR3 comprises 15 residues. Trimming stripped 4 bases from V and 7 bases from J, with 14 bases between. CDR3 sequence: CASSPTTGVNSPLHF. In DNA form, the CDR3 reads TGTGCCAGCAGCCCAACTACGGGGGTAAATTCACCCCTCCACTTT.

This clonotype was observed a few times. This CDR3 reads CASSPIGGGVGSETQYF. CDR3 coding DNA: TGTGCCAGCAGCCCCATCGGGGGAGGAGTAGGATCAGAGACCCAGTACTTC. The chain joins TRBV9 to TRBJ2-5, with a tentative D call TRBD2 (6 bases). This CDR3 has 17 residues. V lost 4 bases and J 4 bases, leaving 23 bases between the germline ends. Germline V lookup: CDR1 SGDLS, CDR2 YYNGEE.

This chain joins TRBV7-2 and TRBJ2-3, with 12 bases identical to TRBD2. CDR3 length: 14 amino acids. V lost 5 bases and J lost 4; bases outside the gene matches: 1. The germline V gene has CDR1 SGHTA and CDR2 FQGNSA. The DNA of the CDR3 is TGTGCCAGCAGCCCTAGCGGGGGGGCAGATACGCAGTATTTT. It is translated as CASSPSGGADTQYF.

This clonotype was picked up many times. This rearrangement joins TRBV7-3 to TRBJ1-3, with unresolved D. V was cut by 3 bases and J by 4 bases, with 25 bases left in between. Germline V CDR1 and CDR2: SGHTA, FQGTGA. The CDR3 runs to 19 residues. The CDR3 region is CASSFLKGSLRPPGNTIYF. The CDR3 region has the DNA TGTGCCAGCAGCTTCCTAAAGGGATCCCTCCGGCCGCCCGGAAACACCATATATTTT.

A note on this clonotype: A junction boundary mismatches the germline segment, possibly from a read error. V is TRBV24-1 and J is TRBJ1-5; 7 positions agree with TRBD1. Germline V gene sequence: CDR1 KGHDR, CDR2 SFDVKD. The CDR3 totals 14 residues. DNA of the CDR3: TGTGCCGCCAGTGATGAAGGGGGCAGGCAGCCCCAGCATTTT. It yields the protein CAASDEGGRQPQHF.

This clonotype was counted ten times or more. CDR3 sequence reads: CASSFGQVTGNTEAFF. CDR3 sequence (DNA): TGCGCCAGCAGTTTCGGTCAGGTTACGGGGAACACTGAAGCTTTCTTT. The chain recombines TRBV5-1 with TRBJ1-1; no reliable D call. The CDR3 is 16 amino acids. With 5 bases removed from V and 1 base from J, the gap between germline ends came to 18 bases. The germline V gene encodes CDR1 SGHRS and CDR2 YFSETQ.

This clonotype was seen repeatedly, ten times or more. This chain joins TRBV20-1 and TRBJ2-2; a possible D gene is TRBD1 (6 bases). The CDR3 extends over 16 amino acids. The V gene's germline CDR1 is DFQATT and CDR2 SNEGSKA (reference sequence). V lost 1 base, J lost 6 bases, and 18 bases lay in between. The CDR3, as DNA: TGCAGTGCTAGAGGCCCTCCTTCAGGGGATGCCGGGGAGCTGTTTTTT. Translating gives CSARGPPSGDAGELFF.

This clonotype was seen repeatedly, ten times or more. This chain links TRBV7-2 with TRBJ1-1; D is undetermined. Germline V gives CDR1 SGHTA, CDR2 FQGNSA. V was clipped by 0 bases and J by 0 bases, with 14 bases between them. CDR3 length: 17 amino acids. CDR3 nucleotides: TGTGCCAGCAGCTTAGCCCCGAGCGGTTGGGTGAACACTGAAGCTTTCTTT. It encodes CASSLAPSGWVNTEAFF.

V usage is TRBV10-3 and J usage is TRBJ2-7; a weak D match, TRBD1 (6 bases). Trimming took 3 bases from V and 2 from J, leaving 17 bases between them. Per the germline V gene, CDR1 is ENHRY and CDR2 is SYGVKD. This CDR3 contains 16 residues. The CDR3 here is CAISDRTRGCAYEQYF. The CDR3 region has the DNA TGTGCCATCAGTGATCGGACCAGGGGTTGTGCCTACGAGCAGTACTTC.

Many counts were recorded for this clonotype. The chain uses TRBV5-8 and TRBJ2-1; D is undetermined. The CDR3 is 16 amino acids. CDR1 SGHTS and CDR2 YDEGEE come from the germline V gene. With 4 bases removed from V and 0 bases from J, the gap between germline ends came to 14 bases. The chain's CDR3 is CASSVLDRSSYNEQFF. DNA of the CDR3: TGTGCCAGCAGCGTTCTAGACCGCAGCTCCTACAATGAGCAGTTCTTC.

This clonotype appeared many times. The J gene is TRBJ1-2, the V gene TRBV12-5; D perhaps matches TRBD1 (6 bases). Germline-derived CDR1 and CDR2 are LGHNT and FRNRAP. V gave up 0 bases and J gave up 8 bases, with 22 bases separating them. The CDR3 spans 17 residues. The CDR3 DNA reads TGTGCTAGTGGTTTGGTATTAGGTTCCAGGGCTGACAGGGGCTACACCTTC. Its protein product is CASGLVLGSRADRGYTF.